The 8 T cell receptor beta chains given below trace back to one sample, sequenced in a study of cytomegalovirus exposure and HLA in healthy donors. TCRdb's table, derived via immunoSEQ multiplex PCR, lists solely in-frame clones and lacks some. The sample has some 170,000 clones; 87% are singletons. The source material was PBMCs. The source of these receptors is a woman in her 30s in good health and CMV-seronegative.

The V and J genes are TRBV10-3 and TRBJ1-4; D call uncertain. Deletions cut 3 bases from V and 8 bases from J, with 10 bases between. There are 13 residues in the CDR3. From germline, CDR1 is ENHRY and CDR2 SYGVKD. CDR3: CAISDERPEKLFF. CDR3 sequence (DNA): TGTGCCATCAGTGACGAGAGGCCCGAAAAACTGTTTTTT.

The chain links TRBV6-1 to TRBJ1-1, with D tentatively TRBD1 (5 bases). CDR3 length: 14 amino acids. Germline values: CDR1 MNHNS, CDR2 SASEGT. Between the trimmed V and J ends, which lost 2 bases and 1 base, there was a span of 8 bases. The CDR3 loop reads CASSELTANTEAFF. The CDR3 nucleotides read TGTGCCAGCAGTGAACTGACAGCGAACACTGAAGCTTTCTTT.

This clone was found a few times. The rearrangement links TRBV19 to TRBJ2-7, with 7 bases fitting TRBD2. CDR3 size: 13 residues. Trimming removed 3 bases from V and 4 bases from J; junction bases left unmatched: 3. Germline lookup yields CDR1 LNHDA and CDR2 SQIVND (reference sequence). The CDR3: CASSISSGYEQYF. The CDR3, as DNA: TGTGCCAGTAGTATCTCTAGCGGATACGAGCAGTACTTC.

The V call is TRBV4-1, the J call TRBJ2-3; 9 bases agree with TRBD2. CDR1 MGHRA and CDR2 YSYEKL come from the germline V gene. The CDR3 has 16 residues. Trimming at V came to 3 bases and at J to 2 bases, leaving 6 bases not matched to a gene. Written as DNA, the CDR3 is TGCGCCAGCAGCCAGAGGGCGGGGGGGGCCACAGATACGCAGTATTTT. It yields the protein CASSQRAGGATDTQYF.

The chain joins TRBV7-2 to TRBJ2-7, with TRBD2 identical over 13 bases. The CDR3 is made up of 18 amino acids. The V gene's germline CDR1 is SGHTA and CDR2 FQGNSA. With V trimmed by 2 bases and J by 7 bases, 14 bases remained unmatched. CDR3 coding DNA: TGTGCCAGCAGCTTATTCGGGACTAGCGGGACGGCCTCGAGGGAGCAGTACTTC. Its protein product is CASSLFGTSGTASREQYF.

The CDR3 bases are TGTGCCAGCAGTTACTCCGGGGCCCAGCATTTT. Encoded protein: CASSYSGAQHF. V is TRBV6-5 and J is TRBJ1-5; D remains ambiguous. In germline, CDR1 is MNHEY, CDR2 SVGAGI. The V and J ends lost 0 bases and 11 bases respectively, with 5 bases between them. This CDR3 contains 11 residues.

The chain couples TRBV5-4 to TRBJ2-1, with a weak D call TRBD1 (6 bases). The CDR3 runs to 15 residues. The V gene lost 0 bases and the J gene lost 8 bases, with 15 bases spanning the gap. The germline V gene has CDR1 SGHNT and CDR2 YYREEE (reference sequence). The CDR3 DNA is TGTGCCAGCAGCTTGGTCTCTTCAGGGGTCCATGAGCAGTTCTTC. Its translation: CASSLVSSGVHEQFF.

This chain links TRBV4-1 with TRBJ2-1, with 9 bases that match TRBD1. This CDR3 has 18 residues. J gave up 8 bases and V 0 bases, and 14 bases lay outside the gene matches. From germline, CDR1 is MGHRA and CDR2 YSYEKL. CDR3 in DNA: TGCGCCAGCAGCCAAGATCTGGCTAACAGGGGGCTTCGCTATGAGCAGTTCTTC. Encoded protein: CASSQDLANRGLRYEQFF.